This TCR beta chain was sequenced in a study of CD8 T cells in Susac syndrome. Trimming cost V 5 bases and J 2 bases; bases outside gene matches: 5. The germline gives CDR1 LNHDA, CDR2 SQIVND (reference sequence). This CDR3 region has 14 residues. RNA was extracted with the RNeasy kit, and a quantity of roughly 0.5 to 1 ug was reverse transcribed using random hexamers. Across 54 Vbeta and 13 Jbeta, TCR beta CDR3 was amplified with immunoSEQ multiplex PCR. Each CDR3 protein gets one entry after TCRdb re-called the immunoSEQ multiplex PCR reads with MiXCR. The sample lists about 81,000 distinct CDR3 sequences, approximately 93% occurring once. TEMRA cells were FACS-enriched, and CD8+ and CD4+ T cells were isolated negatively.

The chain carries TRBV19 and TRBJ2-5, with 7 bases matching TRBD1. Sequencing was performed on CD8+ T cells from PBMCs. This receptor was taken from a human donor with Susac syndrome. The CDR3 sequence is CASSDRDSQETQYF. CDR3 DNA: TGTGCCAGTAGTGACCGGGACAGTCAAGAGACCCAGTACTTC.